Shown below are 12 T cell receptor beta chains from a single sample sequenced in a study of blood T cell repertoires in COVID-19. Produced via immunoSEQ multiplex PCR; TCRdb's table is partial and in-frame only. This table holds about 230,000 clones, roughly 84% found once. Input material: peripheral blood. The receptors shown here come from a woman aged 45-59 years with acute or convalescent COVID-19.

The rearrangement joins TRBV7-6 to TRBJ2-6; the D is unclear. The CDR3 covers 15 residues. V lost 5 bases to trimming and J lost 4 bases, with 12 bases between them. Germline V gene lookup returns CDR1 SGHVS and CDR2 FNYEAQ. CDR3 coding DNA: TGTGCCAGCAGCCCCCCTCACATCGGGGCCAACGTCCTGACTTTC. Translating gives CASSPPHIGANVLTF. Variable domain in full (rest from reference TRBV7-6 and TRBJ2-6): GAGVSQSPRYKVTKRGQDVALRCDPISGHVSLYWYRQALGQGPEFLTYFNYEAQQDKSGLPNDRFSAERPEGSISTLTIQRTEQRDSAMYRCASSPPHIGANVLTFGAGSRLTVL.

This rearrangement joins TRBV5-1 to TRBJ1-3; tentatively, D is TRBD1 (6 bases). The CDR3 extends over 15 amino acids. V gave up 4 bases and J gave up 0 bases, with 11 bases separating them. Germline V gives CDR1 SGHRS, CDR2 YFSETQ. The CDR3 bases are TGCGCCAGCAGCACGGACAGTTACTCTGGAAACACCATATATTTT. Translation: CASSTDSYSGNTIYF.

This chain joins TRBV25-1 and TRBJ2-1; 12 bases fit TRBD2. The CDR3 runs to 15 residues. The V segment lost 3 bases and the J segment 5 bases; nucleotides outside the gene matches: 2. The V gene's germline CDR1 is MGHDK and CDR2 SYGVNS. The CDR3 sequence is CASSDGLAGNNEQFF. The CDR3 DNA reads as TGTGCCAGCAGTGACGGACTAGCGGGAAACAATGAGCAGTTCTTC.

The rearrangement links TRBV7-2 to TRBJ1-5; 8 bases fit TRBD1. Trimming at V came to 5 bases and at J to 3 bases, leaving 6 bases not matched to a gene. The CDR3 has 15 amino acids. CDR1 is SGHTA, CDR2 FQGNSA, per germline. CDR3 DNA sequence: TGTGCCAGCAGCCCGTGGACAGGGAACAATCAGCCCCAGCATTTT. Translated, it gives CASSPWTGNNQPQHF.

The chain couples TRBV19 to TRBJ2-5, with 7 positions matching TRBD1. CDR1 and CDR2 from the germline V gene are LNHDA and SQIVND (reference sequence). Unmatched junction bases numbered 12, after V lost 4 bases and J lost 4 bases. The CDR3 consists of 16 residues. CDR3 nucleotides: TGTGCCAGTAGTAAGAAAGGGACAGCCGGTCGAGAGACCCAGTACTTC. Translation: CASSKKGTAGRETQYF.

Concerning this clone itself: Compared with germline, one end of the junction differs, possibly owing to a read error. The chain is built from TRBV6-5 and TRBJ2-7, with 9 nucleotides matching TRBD1. CDR1 is MNHEY, CDR2 SVGAGI, per germline. The CDR3 spans 12 residues. The DNA for the CDR3 is TGTGCCAGCAGTTCTGACTGGGGGACAGGGTGGTTC. Its protein is CASSSDWGTGWF.

The J gene is TRBJ2-5, the V gene TRBV5-6; 9 positions match TRBD1. V trimming: 4 bases; J trimming: 4 bases; junction bases outside the gene matches: 5. The CDR3 sequence is 14 residues long. Germline CDR1 is SGHDT and CDR2 is YYEEEE. In DNA, the CDR3 is TGTGCCAGCAGCCCTACAGGGGGCGGAGAGACCCAGTACTTC. Its translation: CASSPTGGGETQYF.

The chain combines TRBV20-1 with TRBJ2-2, with D perhaps TRBD2 (5 bases). The CDR3 has 16 residues. CDR1 and CDR2 (germline): DFQATT, SNEGSKA (reference sequence). V was clipped by 7 bases and J by 3 bases, with 21 bases between them. This CDR3 is CSVSGARTHDTGELFF. The CDR3 nucleotides are TGCAGTGTTAGTGGCGCGAGGACTCATGACACCGGGGAGCTGTTTTTT.

This clone was detected a few times. The chain joins TRBV21-1 to TRBJ1-5. TRBV21-1 is a pseudogene. This CDR3 comprises 13 residues. This CDR3 is CASSPFLDQPQHF. Here the CDR3 DNA reads TGTGCCAGCAGCCCTTTTCTTGATCAGCCCCAGCATTTT.

The chain has TRBV28 and TRBJ2-5; 12 positions match TRBD2. The ends lost 1 base at V and 2 bases at J; junction bases unmatched: 2. This CDR3 has 16 residues. The germline V gene has CDR1 MDHEN and CDR2 SYDVKM. The CDR3 here is CASSLSSGRVQETQYF. Here the CDR3 DNA reads TGTGCCAGCAGTTTATCTAGCGGGAGGGTACAAGAGACCCAGTACTTC.

J is TRBJ1-2 and V is TRBV10-3; D perhaps matches TRBD1 (5 bases). This CDR3 region has 14 residues. Germline V lookup: CDR1 ENHRY, CDR2 SYGVKD. V was cut by 0 bases and J by 8 bases, with 13 bases left in between. CDR3 amino acids: CAISESTGMGGYTF. The DNA for the CDR3 is TGTGCCATCAGTGAGTCAACAGGAATGGGAGGCTACACCTTC.

This clone was detected only once. V gene TRBV27 combines with J gene TRBJ1-1; D might be TRBD1 (5 bases). Germline loops: CDR1 MNHEY, CDR2 SMNVEV (reference sequence). This CDR3 spans 14 amino acids. Trimming left V 3 bases short and J 1 base short, with 9 bases between. CDR3 in DNA: TGTGCCAGCAGTTTTTCGGGGGGGAACACTGAAGCTTTCTTT. Residues: CASSFSGGNTEAFF.